This TCR beta chain was observed in a study of T cell responses to AZD1222 COVID-19 vaccine. Overall study results and limits: Repertoire sampling was restricted to post-peak T cell response timepoints. There were mostly white British donors and more females than males, and clonal diversity was possibly underestimated.

Notes on this clone: Its cognate antigen is unknown.

Produced via immunoSEQ multiplex PCR; TCRdb's table is partial and in-frame only. This sample has about 120,000 clones, with roughly 85% found just once. The receptor was isolated from an adult in good health. The specimen was peripheral blood, collected on day 0 of AZD1222 vaccination.

The CDR3 sequence is CASSHRLGCLAGELFF. CDR3 nucleotides: TGTGCCAGCAGCCATCGCCTGGGTTGTCTCGCCGGGGAGCTGTTTTTT. This rearrangement joins TRBV3-1 (or the pseudogene TRBV3-2) to TRBJ2-2; D not certain. The V gene lost 3 bases and the J gene lost 6 bases, with 17 bases spanning the gap. This CDR3 contains 16 residues. The germline gives CDR1 LGHDT, CDR2 YNNKEL (reference sequence).